The entry that follows covers one TCR beta chain sequence. This specimen comes from a study of regulatory T cells in long-lasting Graves disease. Regarding time point: newly diagnosed GD, antithyroid drugs for less than 3 months. Generation of the TCR library employed RNA extracted from PBMCs. Construction of TCR beta libraries relied on iRepertoire HTBI primers and on Arm-PCR targeting CDR3 regions. TCRdb analysed the multiplex PCR reads with MiXCR anew, one entry per CDR3 protein. This table has 400,000 to 500,000 distinct CDR3 sequences, approximately 14% appearing once. These same data were also listed under a study on T cells in Graves' hyperthyroidism and ophthalmopathy.

Sequenced here: peripheral blood mononuclear cells (PBMCs), sampled at new diagnosis, from a patient treated with antithyroid drugs. The source of this sequence is a woman aged 50 to 65 with Graves disease.

CDR3 in amino acids: CASSSTSGRRHEQFF. CDR3 in DNA: TGTGCCAGCAGTTCGACTAGCGGGAGGCGGCACGAGCAGTTCTTC. The chain couples TRBV27 to TRBJ2-1; 13 nucleotides match TRBD2. Per the germline V gene, CDR1 is MNHEY and CDR2 is SMNVEV (reference sequence). This CDR3 has 15 amino acids. V lost 4 bases, J lost 10 bases, and 7 bases stayed unmatched.